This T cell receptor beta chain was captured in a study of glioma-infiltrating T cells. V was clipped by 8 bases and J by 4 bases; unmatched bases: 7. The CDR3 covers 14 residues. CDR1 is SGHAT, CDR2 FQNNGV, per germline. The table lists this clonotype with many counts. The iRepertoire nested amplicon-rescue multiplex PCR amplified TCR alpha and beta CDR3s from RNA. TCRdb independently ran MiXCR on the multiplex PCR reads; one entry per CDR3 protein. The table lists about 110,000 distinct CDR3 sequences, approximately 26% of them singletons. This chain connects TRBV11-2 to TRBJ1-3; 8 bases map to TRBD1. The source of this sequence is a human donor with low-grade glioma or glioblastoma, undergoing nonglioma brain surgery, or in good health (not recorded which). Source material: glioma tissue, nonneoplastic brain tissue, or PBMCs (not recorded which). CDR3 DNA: TGTGCCAGCCTCGACAGGGGAAGCGGAAACACCATATATTTT. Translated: CASLDRGSGNTIYF.